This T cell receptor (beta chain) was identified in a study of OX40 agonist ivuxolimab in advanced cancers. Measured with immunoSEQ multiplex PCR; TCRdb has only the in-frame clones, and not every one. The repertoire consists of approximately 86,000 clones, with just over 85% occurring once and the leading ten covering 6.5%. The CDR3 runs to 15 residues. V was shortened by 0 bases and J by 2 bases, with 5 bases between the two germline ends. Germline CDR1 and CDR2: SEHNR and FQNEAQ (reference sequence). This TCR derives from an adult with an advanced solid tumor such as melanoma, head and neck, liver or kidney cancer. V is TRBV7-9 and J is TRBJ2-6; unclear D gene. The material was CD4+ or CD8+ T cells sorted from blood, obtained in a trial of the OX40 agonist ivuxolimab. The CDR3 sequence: CASSLAHTGANVLTF. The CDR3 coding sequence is TGTGCCAGCAGCTTAGCCCATACTGGGGCCAACGTCCTGACTTTC. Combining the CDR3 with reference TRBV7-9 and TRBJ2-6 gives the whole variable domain DTGVSQNPRHKITKRGQNVTFRCDPISEHNRLYWYRQTLGQGPEFLTYFQNEAQLEKSRLLSDRFSAERPKGSFSTLEIQRTEQGDSAMYLCASSLAHTGANVLTFGAGSRLTVL.